In this sample, the clone carrying this TCR beta chain turned up a few times. In the source study's methods: Researchers report that nucleated cell counts were estimated from reference gene primer amplification. Method: immunoSEQ multiplex PCR; TCRdb's copy keeps in-frame clones and lacks some. V and J calls and clone size come straight from that table; D and trimming were deduced from the DNA. The sample consists of about 100,000 clones, around 81% of them appearing once. This entry comes from a study of blood T cell repertoires in COVID-19. Germline V gives CDR1 SGHRS, CDR2 YFSETQ. The CDR3 is 15 amino acids. With 4 bases removed from V and 1 base from J, the gap between germline ends came to 11 bases.

The origin of this receptor is an elderly man with COVID-19, enrolled during active disease. This rearrangement joins TRBV5-1 to TRBJ2-2, with TRBD1 as a possible D gene (6 bases). Sequencing was performed on peripheral blood. CDR3 region: CASSRSGENTGELFF. For the CDR3, the DNA is TGCGCCAGCAGCAGGTCAGGGGAGAACACCGGGGAGCTGTTTTTT. Full variable domain (remainder filled in from reference TRBV5-1 and TRBJ2-2): KAGVTQTPRYLIKTRGQQVTLSCSPISGHRSVSWYQQTPGQGLQFLFEYFSETQRNKGNFPGRFSGRQFSNSRSEMNVSTLELGDSALYLCASSRSGENTGELFFGEGSRLTVL.